This entry lists 31 T cell receptor beta chains sequenced from one sample in a study of shared clonotypes between healthy human individuals. The data were produced by immunoSEQ multiplex PCR, yet TCRdb's version contains in-frame clones alone and is incomplete. Among 1.5 million to 2.5 million clones listed, about 95% were seen once. The naive CD8 population came from CD45RO-negative cells selected for CCR7, without terminally differentiated effector memory CD45RA+ cells. Sequencing was performed on naive CD8+ T cells sorted from blood. The receptors were sampled from a man between 18 and 35 years old in good health.

The chain recombines TRBV9 with TRBJ2-7; 7 nucleotides agree with TRBD2. V was pared by 0 bases and J by 2 bases, with 2 bases of the junction left unmatched. Per the germline V gene, CDR1 is SGDLS and CDR2 is YYNGEE. The CDR3 runs 14 residues. The CDR3 nucleotides read TGTGCCAGCAGCGTAGTGGGGACTACCTACGAGCAGTACTTC. Encoded protein: CASSVVGTTYEQYF. Supplemented by reference TRBV9 and TRBJ2-7, the full variable domain reads DSGVTQTPKHLITATGQRVTLRCSPRSGDLSVYWYQQSLDQGLQFLIQYYNGEERAKGNILERFSAQQFPDLHSELNLSSLELGDSALYFCASSVVGTTYEQYFGPGTRLTVT.

The chain joins TRBV6-1 to TRBJ2-5; TRBD2 matches 15 bases. The CDR3 has 19 amino acids. After removal of 1 base from V and 5 bases from J, the junction contained 11 bases not matched to a gene. Looked up from germline, CDR1 is MNHNS and CDR2 is SASEGT. The CDR3 DNA is TGTGCCAGCAGTGAAGAAGGGTGGACTAGCGGGGGGGCGTGGGAGACCCAGTACTTC. This encodes CASSEEGWTSGGAWETQYF.

The gene calls are TRBV6-1 and TRBJ2-7, with a possible D match to TRBD2 (5 bases). Trimming pared 4 bases from V and 3 bases from J, leaving 13 bases between. There are 14 residues in the CDR3. CDR1 is MNHNS and CDR2 is SASEGT in the germline V gene. The DNA of the CDR3 is TGTGCCAGCAGTGCCGAGGGTACGATCTACGAGCAGTACTTC. It yields the protein CASSAEGTIYEQYF.

Turning to this clone: This CDR3 is also generated by other DNA sequences in the sample. The chain combines TRBV9 with TRBJ1-1, with D hard to call. From germline, CDR1 is SGDLS and CDR2 YYNGEE. V was pared by 0 bases and J by 3 bases, with 9 bases between. This CDR3 has 14 residues. The CDR3: CASSVAEGYTEAFF. CDR3 sequence (DNA): TGTGCCAGCAGCGTAGCTGAGGGATACACTGAAGCTTTCTTT.

This clone was found once. The J gene is TRBJ2-3, the V gene TRBV11-3; 9 nucleotides agree with TRBD1. From germline, CDR1 is SGHNT and CDR2 YENEEA. The CDR3 is 15 amino acids. J lost 2 bases, V lost 5 bases, and 5 bases had no gene match. The CDR3 sequence: CASSNSQGATDTQYF. The CDR3 DNA sequence: TGTGCCAGCAGCAATTCACAGGGGGCCACAGATACGCAGTATTTT.

The chain uses TRBV7-9 and TRBJ1-2; D is unresolved. The germline CDR1 and CDR2 sequences are SEHNR and FQNEAQ (reference sequence). The CDR3 length is 14 residues. V gave up 5 bases and J gave up 8 bases, with 18 bases separating them. The CDR3 spells CASSPPLGVYGYTF. The CDR3 coding sequence is TGTGCCAGCAGCCCCCCCCTTGGGGTTTACGGCTACACCTTC.

The genes are TRBV27 and TRBJ2-2; D is perhaps TRBD2 (5 bases). This CDR3 comprises 16 residues. From germline, CDR1 is MNHEY and CDR2 SMNVEV (reference sequence). Trimming pared 1 base from V and 2 bases from J, leaving 11 bases between. The CDR3, as DNA: TGTGCCAGCAGTTTATTTAACCGACTAAACACCGGGGAGCTGTTTTTT. Encoded protein: CASSLFNRLNTGELFF.

This chain links TRBV27 with TRBJ2-7; D is unresolved. In germline, CDR1 is MNHEY, CDR2 SMNVEV (reference sequence). With 6 bases removed from V and 2 bases from J, the gap between germline ends came to 11 bases. The CDR3 runs 13 residues. Here the CDR3 DNA reads TGTGCCAGCAGCCCCAATTCTGCCTACGAGCAGTACTTC. This translates into CASSPNSAYEQYF.

The CDR3 coding sequence is TGTGCCTGGAGTGAGGCAGGGGGCTTCTACGAGCAGTACTTC. Its translation: CAWSEAGGFYEQYF. The chain recombines TRBV30 with TRBJ2-7; 8 positions match TRBD1. The CDR3 runs to 14 residues. Germline V lookup: CDR1 GTSNPN, CDR2 SVGIG (reference sequence). The junction had 5 bases not matched to a gene; V was cut back by 1 base and J by 3 bases.

V and J are TRBV10-3 and TRBJ2-1, with 14 bases identical to TRBD2. V shed 3 bases and J 4 bases; nucleotides not matched to a gene: 5. CDR1 and CDR2 (germline): ENHRY, SYGVKD. The CDR3 totals 17 residues. The CDR3 spells CAISEGLAGGLYNEQFF. CDR3 nucleotides: TGTGCCATCAGTGAAGGACTAGCGGGAGGCCTTTACAATGAGCAGTTCTTC.

The chain couples TRBV19 to TRBJ1-2; 8 bases agree with TRBD1. CDR3 length: 15 amino acids. CDR1 LNHDA and CDR2 SQIVND come from the germline V gene (reference sequence). Trimming removed 8 bases from V and 1 base from J; junction bases left unmatched: 9. This chain's CDR3 is CASLDRDEYNYGYTF. Here the CDR3 DNA reads TGTGCCAGTTTGGACAGGGATGAGTATAACTATGGCTACACCTTC.

Concerning this clone itself: Other nucleotide sequences from this sample produce the same CDR3. This chain uses TRBV7-6 with TRBJ2-7; 8 bases line up with TRBD1. J gave up 3 bases and V 3 bases, and 1 base lay outside the gene matches. CDR3 length equals 13 residues. The germline V gene has CDR1 SGHVS and CDR2 FNYEAQ. The CDR3 loop reads CASSFGQGYEQYF. The CDR3 region has the DNA TGTGCCAGCAGCTTCGGACAGGGCTACGAGCAGTACTTC.

As concerns this clone: This CDR3 is also generated by other DNA sequences in the sample. V is TRBV4-1 and J is TRBJ2-7, with a tentative D call TRBD1 (6 bases). CDR3 length: 14 amino acids. V was trimmed by 1 base and J by 2 bases, leaving 9 bases between them. The germline gives CDR1 MGHRA, CDR2 YSYEKL. The CDR3 region has the DNA TGCGCCAGCAGCCAAGTACCAGGGGCCTACGAGCAGTACTTC. This translates into CASSQVPGAYEQYF.

This chain joins TRBV7-2 and TRBJ2-1; TRBD2 matches at 7 bases. There are 17 residues in the CDR3. The V and J ends lost 1 base and 2 bases, in that order; junction bases with no gene match: 8. The germline CDR1 and CDR2 sequences are SGHTA and FQGNSA. The CDR3: CASSLDAGTTAYNEQFF. In DNA form, the CDR3 reads TGTGCCAGCAGCTTAGATGCCGGGACTACCGCCTACAATGAGCAGTTCTTC.

The rearrangement links TRBV5-6 to TRBJ2-1, with D unclear. With 0 bases removed from V and 4 bases from J, the gap between germline ends came to 8 bases. This CDR3 is built from 14 residues. From germline, CDR1 is SGHDT and CDR2 YYEEEE. Here the CDR3 reads CASSLDDNYNEQFF. The DNA for the CDR3 is TGTGCCAGCAGCTTGGACGACAATTACAATGAGCAGTTCTTC.

The chain carries TRBV29-1 and TRBJ2-2; TRBD1 matches 10 bases. Germline lookup yields CDR1 SQVTM and CDR2 ANQGSEA. This CDR3 region has 15 residues. The trim removed 1 base at V and 3 bases at J, leaving 2 bases unmatched. As DNA, the CDR3 is TGCAGCGTTGAAGCTGGACAGGGGGACACCGGGGAGCTGTTTTTT. Its translation: CSVEAGQGDTGELFF.

The chain uses TRBV5-8 and TRBJ2-5, with 8 positions matching TRBD1. From germline, CDR1 is SGHTS and CDR2 YDEGEE. The CDR3 sequence is 14 residues long. After removal of 5 bases from V and 4 bases from J, the junction contained 7 bases not matched to a gene. CDR3: CASREGQVGETQYF. The CDR3 DNA reads as TGTGCCAGCAGGGAGGGACAGGTCGGAGAGACCCAGTACTTC. The full variable domain, in which reference TRBV5-8 and TRBJ2-5 provide the parts outside the CDR3, is EAGVTQSPTHLIKTRGQQATLRCSPISGHTSVYWYQQALGLGLQFLLWYDEGEERNRGNFPPRFSGRQFPNYSSELNVNALELEDSALYLCASREGQVGETQYFGPGTRLLVL.

This sequence joins TRBV5-6 and TRBJ2-3; D possibly corresponds to TRBD1 (6 bases). The CDR3 covers 16 residues. Germline CDR1 and CDR2: SGHDT and YYEEEE. V dropped 1 base and J dropped 2 bases, with 14 bases sitting between them. CDR3 nucleotides: TGTGCCAGCAGCTTGTTTCGGACAGAGACCACAGATACGCAGTATTTT. Translated, it gives CASSLFRTETTDTQYF. Looking up the rest from reference TRBV5-6 and TRBJ2-3 gives the full variable domain: DAGVTQSPTHLIKTRGQQVTLRCSPKSGHDTVSWYQQALGQGPQFIFQYYEEEERQRGNFPDRFSGHQFPNYSSELNVNALLLGDSALYLCASSLFRTETTDTQYFGPGTRLTVL.

The gene calls are TRBV7-9 and TRBJ2-7; 8 bases line up with TRBD1. V lost 5 bases and J lost 2; bases outside the gene matches: 5. The CDR3 extends over 14 amino acids. The germline V gene encodes CDR1 SEHNR and CDR2 FQNEAQ (reference sequence). This CDR3 is CASSPRQGPYEQYF. The CDR3 coding sequence is TGTGCCAGCAGCCCGAGACAGGGGCCCTACGAGCAGTACTTC.

The chain has TRBV4-3 and TRBJ2-7; no clear D. Trimming cost V 0 bases and J 4 bases, with 13 bases left between them. CDR1 and CDR2 (germline): LGHNA, YSLEER. The CDR3 covers 15 residues. The CDR3 protein is CASSQEADSLYEQYF. The CDR3 DNA follows: TGCGCCAGCAGCCAAGAGGCCGATTCTTTGTACGAGCAGTACTTC.

CDR3 in DNA: TGTGCCAGCAGTTTATGGGGCGGGGGGGCGGCCTACGAGCAGTACTTC. Translation: CASSLWGGGAAYEQYF. The chain links TRBV28 to TRBJ2-7, with TRBD2 matching 9 bases. With 0 bases clipped from V and 2 bases from J, the junction kept 5 bases outside the gene matches. The CDR3 totals 16 residues. CDR1 and CDR2 from the germline V gene are MDHEN and SYDVKM.

This chain connects TRBV30 to TRBJ2-1; perhaps TRBD2 as D (5 bases). The V gene's germline CDR1 is GTSNPN and CDR2 SVGIG (reference sequence). Trimming pared 7 bases from V and 0 bases from J, leaving 13 bases between. The CDR3 has 14 amino acids. Written as DNA, the CDR3 is TGTGCCTTTTTAGCGCTGAGCTCCTACAATGAGCAGTTCTTC. Translated: CAFLALSSYNEQFF.

The chain links TRBV19 to TRBJ1-1, with 7 positions matching TRBD1. Trimming cost V 7 bases and J 7 bases; bases outside gene matches: 6. Germline CDR1 is LNHDA and CDR2 is SQIVND (reference sequence). The CDR3 length is 12 residues. The CDR3 bases are TGTGCCAGTACCAGGGGGGCGGATGAAGCTTTCTTT. The encoded protein is CASTRGADEAFF.

The genes are TRBV4-1 and TRBJ2-7, with 7 bases aligning to TRBD1. V was pared by 4 bases and J by 0 bases, with 6 bases of the junction left unmatched. CDR3 length: 15 residues. Looked up from germline, CDR1 is MGHRA and CDR2 is YSYEKL. CDR3 nucleotide sequence: TGCGCCAGCAGCCCTGGGACAGCTACCTCCTACGAGCAGTACTTC. The encoded protein is CASSPGTATSYEQYF.

A remark on this clone: This CDR3 is also generated by other DNA sequences in the sample. The chain carries TRBV6-5 and TRBJ2-7; D perhaps matches TRBD2 (6 bases). The CDR3 has 13 amino acids. V shed 6 bases and J shed 2 bases, with 11 bases lying between them. The germline V gene has CDR1 MNHEY and CDR2 SVGAGI. The CDR3 sequence is CASSLGLAYEQYF. The CDR3 region has the DNA TGTGCCAGCAGCTTGGGACTCGCCTACGAGCAGTACTTC.

Worth noting for this clone: The same CDR3 also results from other DNA sequences found in this sample. The gene calls are TRBV5-4 and TRBJ2-5; D not certain. The V gene lost 0 bases and the J gene lost 2 bases, with 8 bases spanning the gap. CDR3 length: 14 residues. Germline lookup yields CDR1 SGHNT and CDR2 YYREEE (reference sequence). CDR3 amino acids: CASSLEGLQETQYF. The CDR3 DNA reads TGTGCCAGCAGCTTGGAAGGCTTACAAGAGACCCAGTACTTC.

The chain employs TRBV9 and TRBJ2-2, with 12 bases identical to TRBD1. Germline V lookup: CDR1 SGDLS, CDR2 YYNGEE. The J segment lost 3 bases and the V segment lost 1 base, leaving 7 bases of the junction unmatched. The CDR3 sequence is 18 residues long. The CDR3 DNA sequence: TGTGCCAGCAGCGTACGGGACAGGGGGCGAGATTACACCGGGGAGCTGTTTTTT. Its translation is CASSVRDRGRDYTGELFF.

The chain is built from TRBV13 and TRBJ2-7; tentatively, D is TRBD1 (5 bases). Trimming cost V 0 bases and J 3 bases, with 12 bases left between them. Germline lookup yields CDR1 PRHDT and CDR2 FYEKMQ (reference sequence). This CDR3 is 15 amino acids long. CDR3 amino acids: CASSLGSGQGYEQYF. The CDR3 nucleotides read TGTGCCAGCAGCTTAGGATCAGGGCAGGGCTACGAGCAGTACTTC.

The V and J genes are TRBV7-2 and TRBJ2-3; TRBD2 aligns across 9 bases. The trim removed 5 bases at V and 5 bases at J, leaving 8 bases unmatched. CDR3 length equals 15 residues. CDR1 SGHTA and CDR2 FQGNSA come from the germline V gene. CDR3 DNA: TGTGCCAGCAGCCAAACTACTAGCGGGTTAGATACGCAGTATTTT. This sequence encodes CASSQTTSGLDTQYF.

The chain carries TRBV29-1 and TRBJ2-1, with D perhaps being TRBD1 or TRBD2 (5 bases each). The CDR3 length is 13 residues. V lost 0 bases and J 6 bases, leaving 9 bases between the germline ends. The germline gives CDR1 SQVTM, CDR2 ANQGSEA. In DNA, the CDR3 is TGCAGCGTTGAAGATCCTGGGACCAATGAGCAGTTCTTC. Translated, it gives CSVEDPGTNEQFF.

The rearrangement joins TRBV13 to TRBJ1-6, with 10 bases matching TRBD1. Germline CDR1 reads PRHDT; CDR2 reads FYEKMQ (reference sequence). The trim removed 6 bases at V and 7 bases at J, leaving 3 bases unmatched. This CDR3 has 14 residues. CDR3 coding DNA: TGTGCCAGCAGAATGACAGGGGGCAATTCACCCCTCCACTTT. Its translation: CASRMTGGNSPLHF.